Each of the 27 T cell receptor beta chains below was sequenced from the same sample in a study of blood T cell repertoires in COVID-19. Produced via immunoSEQ multiplex PCR; TCRdb's table is partial and in-frame only. Seen here are approximately 230,000 clones, around 88% observed once, and the top ten hold 1.3% to 1.5%. The sample consisted of peripheral blood. All receptors derive from a man older than 75 with acute or convalescent COVID-19.

This clone was seen more than once but under ten times. The CDR3 DNA sequence: TGTGCCAGCAGTCCCAGGCGCCAGTACCAAGAGACCCAGTACTTC. As protein: CASSPRRQYQETQYF. The chain links TRBV6-6 to TRBJ2-5, with D hard to call. Trimming left V 5 bases short and J 0 bases short, with 13 bases between. Germline V gene data show CDR1 as MNHNY and CDR2 as SVGAGI (reference sequence). CDR3 size: 15 residues.

V is TRBV4-2 and J is TRBJ2-1; 10 bases map to TRBD1. Unmatched junction bases numbered 9, after V lost 5 bases and J lost 5 bases. Germline loops: CDR1 LGHNA, CDR2 YNFKEQ. The CDR3 loop spans 16 amino acids. The CDR3 here is CASSGRDRGADNEQFF. In nucleotides, the CDR3 is TGTGCCAGCAGCGGCCGGGACAGGGGTGCGGACAATGAGCAGTTCTTC.

The chain is built from TRBV5-1 and TRBJ1-4; 8 nucleotides align to TRBD1. Germline V lookup: CDR1 SGHRS, CDR2 YFSETQ. The CDR3 spans 17 residues. Germline trimming cut 4 bases from V and 8 bases from J; bases unmatched to any gene: 16. In DNA form, the CDR3 reads TGCGCCAGCAGCCAATCAGGGACAGGTCTCGTAGGGGAAAAACTGTTTTTT. The encoded protein is CASSQSGTGLVGEKLFF.

This clone was observed once. The rearrangement uses TRBV27 and TRBJ2-2; unclear D gene. Per the germline V gene, CDR1 is MNHEY and CDR2 is SMNVEV (reference sequence). This CDR3 region has 14 residues. V dropped 6 bases and J dropped 7 bases, with 15 bases sitting between them. The CDR3 is CASSPIAVYGELFF. For the CDR3, the DNA is TGTGCCAGCAGCCCAATAGCCGTCTACGGGGAGCTGTTTTTT.

The chain joins TRBV19 to TRBJ1-1; 9 bases match TRBD1. The germline V gene encodes CDR1 LNHDA and CDR2 SQIVND (reference sequence). Germline trimming cut 4 bases from V and 5 bases from J; bases unmatched to any gene: 5. The CDR3 spans 14 residues. This CDR3 is CASSTGTGPTEAFF. CDR3 bases: TGTGCCAGTAGTACCGGGACAGGGCCTACTGAAGCTTTCTTT. Variable domain in full (rest from reference TRBV19 and TRBJ1-1): DGGITQSPKYLFRKEGQNVTLSCEQNLNHDAMYWYRQDPGQGLRLIYYSQIVNDFQKGDIAEGYSVSREKKESFPLTVTSAQKNPTAFYLCASSTGTGPTEAFFGQGTRLTVV.

This chain connects TRBV19 to TRBJ1-6, with D tentatively TRBD1 (5 bases). This CDR3 is 16 amino acids long. V lost 8 bases to trimming and J lost 0 bases, with 14 bases between them. Germline V CDR1 and CDR2: LNHDA, SQIVND (reference sequence). CDR3 nucleotides: TGTGCCAGTTCCTACAGGTTAAGCTCCTATAATTCACCCCTCCACTTT. This gives the protein CASSYRLSSYNSPLHF.

V and J are TRBV29-1 and TRBJ2-3, with D unclear. Trimming cost V 4 bases and J 0 bases, with 11 bases left between them. The germline CDR1 and CDR2 sequences are SQVTM and ANQGSEA. The CDR3 length is 14 residues. CDR3 region: CSVGALTSTDTQYF. CDR3 in DNA: TGCAGCGTTGGAGCGCTTACTAGCACAGATACGCAGTATTTT.

A single count supports this clone. The chain uses TRBV5-4 and TRBJ2-1, with 8 bases that match TRBD2. The CDR3 extends over 16 amino acids. From germline, CDR1 is SGHNT and CDR2 YYREEE (reference sequence). The V segment lost 4 bases and the J segment 9 bases; nucleotides outside the gene matches: 15. CDR3 protein: CASSRDLSGSQGEQFF. The DNA for the CDR3 is TGTGCCAGCAGCCGCGACTTGAGCGGGAGTCAGGGTGAGCAGTTCTTC.

This sequence joins TRBV7-8 and TRBJ2-7; D is unresolved. The germline CDR1 and CDR2 sequences are SGHVS and FQNEAQ. Between the trimmed V and J ends, which lost 1 base and 3 bases, there was a span of 7 bases. The CDR3 loop spans 13 amino acids. The CDR3: CASSLGGNYEQYF. As DNA, the CDR3 is TGTGCCAGCAGCTTAGGAGGAAACTACGAGCAGTACTTC.

This clone was picked up a small number of times. The V gene is TRBV7-9, the J gene TRBJ1-2; 7 positions agree with TRBD1. Trimming took 5 bases from V and 2 from J; bases not matched to a gene: 5. The germline gives CDR1 SEHNR, CDR2 FQNEAQ (reference sequence). This CDR3 comprises 14 residues. The CDR3 region has the DNA TGTGCCAGCAGCGACGGACAGGTCAACTATGGCTACACCTTC. This codes for CASSDGQVNYGYTF.

This chain connects TRBV7-2 to TRBJ2-6; 8 bases align to TRBD1. Losses at the gene ends were 2 bases for V and 3 bases for J; bases not matched to a gene: 9. This CDR3 contains 18 residues. Germline V CDR1 and CDR2: SGHTA, FQGNSA. The CDR3 here is CASSLPGQALGGANVLTF. Written as DNA, the CDR3 is TGTGCCAGCAGCTTACCGGGACAGGCGTTGGGTGGGGCCAACGTCCTGACTTTC. The variable domain in full, completed from reference TRBV7-2 and TRBJ2-6, reads GAGVSQSPSNKVTEKGKDVELRCDPISGHTALYWYRQSLGQGLEFLIYFQGNSAPDKSGLPSDRFSAERTGGSVSTLTIQRTQQEDSAVYLCASSLPGQALGGANVLTFGAGSRLTVL.

The rearrangement joins TRBV28 to TRBJ1-1; TRBD1 aligns across 7 bases. The V segment lost 6 bases and the J segment 1 base; nucleotides outside the gene matches: 8. The CDR3 totals 15 residues. Per the germline V gene, CDR1 is MDHEN and CDR2 is SYDVKM. The CDR3 DNA follows: TGTGCCAGCAGCTCTACGGGACAGTCGAACACTGAAGCTTTCTTT. Translated: CASSSTGQSNTEAFF.

The CDR3, as DNA: TGTGCCAGTAGTTTTCGGACAGGGAGGGGCACTGAAGCTTTCTTT. Translated, it gives CASSFRTGRGTEAFF. This chain connects TRBV19 to TRBJ1-1; 8 bases are shared with TRBD1. Looked up from germline, CDR1 is LNHDA and CDR2 is SQIVND (reference sequence). Trimming at V came to 5 bases and at J to 4 bases, leaving 9 bases not matched to a gene. The CDR3 runs to 15 residues.

As DNA, the CDR3 is TGTGCCAGCAGCTATAAAGGGGGTATAGGAGATACGCAGTATTTT. It yields the protein CASSYKGGIGDTQYF. The chain carries TRBV7-9 and TRBJ2-3, with a possible D match to TRBD1 (6 bases). Germline values: CDR1 SEHNR, CDR2 FQNEAQ (reference sequence). The CDR3 has 15 residues. V shed 4 bases and J shed 5 bases, with 16 bases lying between them.

V gene TRBV5-4 combines with J gene TRBJ1-5; 7 positions agree with TRBD1. This CDR3 spans 14 amino acids. Per the germline V gene, CDR1 is SGHNT and CDR2 is YYREEE (reference sequence). Losses at the gene ends were 4 bases for V and 3 bases for J; bases not matched to a gene: 4. CDR3 DNA sequence: TGTGCCAGCAGCCGACAGGGAGACAATCAGCCCCAGCATTTT. Its protein is CASSRQGDNQPQHF.

The chain couples TRBV6-5 to TRBJ1-5; D gene uncertain. Germline V gene lookup returns CDR1 MNHEY and CDR2 SVGAGI. This CDR3 is 15 amino acids long. The V gene lost 0 bases and the J gene lost 0 bases, with 6 bases spanning the gap. DNA of the CDR3: TGTGCCAGCAGTTACTCCAGGAATAGCAATCAGCCCCAGCATTTT. Translation gives CASSYSRNSNQPQHF.

This rearrangement joins TRBV7-2 to TRBJ1-2; 7 bases align to TRBD1. With 4 bases clipped from V and 5 bases from J, the junction kept 7 bases outside the gene matches. Germline V gene data show CDR1 as SGHTA and CDR2 as FQGNSA. CDR3 length: 14 amino acids. The DNA for the CDR3 is TGTGCCAGCAGCTCCAGGGGGAGTTGGTATGGCTACACCTTC. Protein product: CASSSRGSWYGYTF.

V and J are TRBV2 and TRBJ2-1; TRBD1 matches 8 bases. Looked up from germline, CDR1 is SNHLY and CDR2 is FYNNEI. Losses at the gene ends were 3 bases for V and 10 bases for J; bases not matched to a gene: 8. The CDR3 runs 14 residues. The CDR3 bases are TGTGCCAGCAGTGACGTCAGGGGGCGCGGGGAGCAGTTCTTC. Protein product: CASSDVRGRGEQFF.

The chain carries TRBV7-9 and TRBJ1-6; TRBD1 aligns across 7 bases. V shed 5 bases, J shed 10 bases, and the junction held 8 bases outside the gene matches. The CDR3 extends over 14 amino acids. The germline V gene has CDR1 SEHNR and CDR2 FQNEAQ (reference sequence). CDR3 nucleotide sequence: TGTGCCAGCAGCCTCGGACAGGTGGGCTCACCCCTCCACTTT. It is translated as CASSLGQVGSPLHF.

The V call is TRBV9, the J call TRBJ2-3; the match to TRBD2 covers 10 bases. There are 16 residues in the CDR3. Germline V CDR1 and CDR2: SGDLS, YYNGEE. V lost 4 bases and J lost 2; bases outside the gene matches: 7. The CDR3 coding sequence is TGTGCCAGCAGCCCTCGTAGCGGGGGGATCACAGATACGCAGTATTTT. As protein: CASSPRSGGITDTQYF. The full variable domain, completed using reference TRBV9 and TRBJ2-3, is DSGVTQTPKHLITATGQRVTLRCSPRSGDLSVYWYQQSLDQGLQFLIQYYNGEERAKGNILERFSAQQFPDLHSELNLSSLELGDSALYFCASSPRSGGITDTQYFGPGTRLTVL.

This clone appeared a single time. The chain has TRBV6-5 and TRBJ2-5; D remains ambiguous. CDR3 length: 13 amino acids. CDR1 and CDR2 from the germline V gene are MNHEY and SVGAGI. The germline V and J ends were trimmed by 6 bases and 0 bases, with 8 bases remaining between them. For the CDR3, the DNA is TGTGCCAGCAGACCGTACAACCAAGAGACCCAGTACTTC. Its protein is CASRPYNQETQYF.

Note on this clone: The same CDR3 arises from other DNA sequences in this sample as well. The rearrangement joins TRBV5-4 to TRBJ1-6, with no clear D. V gave up 0 bases and J gave up 1 base, with 8 bases separating them. Germline values: CDR1 SGHNT, CDR2 YYREEE (reference sequence). The CDR3 is 16 residues long. CDR3 sequence reads: CASSLGGGSYNSPLHF. As DNA, the CDR3 is TGTGCCAGCAGCTTGGGCGGCGGATCCTATAATTCACCCCTCCACTTT.

The CDR3 coding sequence is TGTGCCAGCAGCGCTTTAGCGGAATACAATGAGCAGTTCTTC. It yields the protein CASSALAEYNEQFF. The chain couples TRBV7-9 to TRBJ2-1; weak D call: TRBD2 (6 bases). V shed 5 bases and J shed 4 bases, with 12 bases lying between them. Per the germline V gene, CDR1 is SEHNR and CDR2 is FQNEAQ (reference sequence). CDR3 size: 14 residues.

This chain links TRBV27 with TRBJ1-6; D is undetermined. The CDR3 loop spans 14 amino acids. V lost 4 bases and J 5 bases, leaving 9 bases between the germline ends. Germline V gives CDR1 MNHEY, CDR2 SMNVEV (reference sequence). The CDR3, as DNA: TGTGCCAGCAGTTCGAGGGTAGATAATTCACCCCTCCACTTT. Translated, it gives CASSSRVDNSPLHF.

V usage is TRBV7-3 and J usage is TRBJ1-1, with 7 bases identical to TRBD1. This CDR3 spans 13 amino acids. The germline gives CDR1 SGHTA, CDR2 FQGTGA. After removal of 4 bases from V and 3 bases from J, the junction contained 2 bases not matched to a gene. As DNA, the CDR3 is TGTGCCAGCAGCTCCGACAGGGACACTGAAGCTTTCTTT. It yields the protein CASSSDRDTEAFF.

V and J are TRBV5-1 and TRBJ1-6; no clear D gene. The germline V and J ends were trimmed by 0 bases and 10 bases, with 11 bases remaining between them. The germline V gene has CDR1 SGHRS and CDR2 YFSETQ. This CDR3 has 14 residues. CDR3 sequence (DNA): TGCGCCAGCAGCTTGGAACACCCTTTCTCACCCCTCCACTTT. Encoded protein: CASSLEHPFSPLHF. The full variable domain, in which reference TRBV5-1 and TRBJ1-6 provide the parts outside the CDR3, is KAGVTQTPRYLIKTRGQQVTLSCSPISGHRSVSWYQQTPGQGLQFLFEYFSETQRNKGNFPGRFSGRQFSNSRSEMNVSTLELGDSALYLCASSLEHPFSPLHFGNGTRLTVT.

The chain joins TRBV5-5 to TRBJ1-4; 7 bases align to TRBD1. The CDR3 runs 15 residues. CDR1 is SGHKS and CDR2 is YYEKEE in the germline V gene (reference sequence). Trimming at V came to 4 bases and at J to 8 bases, leaving 11 bases not matched to a gene. The CDR3, as DNA: TGTGCCAGCAGCACCACAGGGGCCGTCGAGGAAAAACTGTTTTTT. Translating gives CASSTTGAVEEKLFF.